The 15 T cell receptor beta chains in this list originate from one sample, sequenced in a study of blood T cell repertoires in COVID-19. Only in-frame clones appear in the TCRdb table, and some are missing; sequencing was by immunoSEQ multiplex PCR. The sample lists some 220,000 clones; 92% were seen once. Sequencing was carried out using peripheral blood. The origin of the receptors is a man aged 25 to 40 with COVID-19, enrolled during active disease.

The rearrangement joins TRBV5-4 to TRBJ2-1, with 9 bases identical to TRBD1. The V segment lost 4 bases and the J segment 5 bases; nucleotides outside the gene matches: 7. This CDR3 comprises 15 residues. The germline gives CDR1 SGHNT, CDR2 YYREEE (reference sequence). The CDR3 region is CASSKGQGSHNEQFF. CDR3 DNA: TGTGCCAGCAGCAAAGGACAGGGGAGCCACAATGAGCAGTTCTTC.

The J gene is TRBJ1-5, the V gene TRBV6-1, with 10 positions matching TRBD1. This CDR3 contains 19 residues. Germline values: CDR1 MNHNS, CDR2 SASEGT. V was clipped by 4 bases and J by 0 bases; unmatched bases: 12. The DNA of the CDR3 is TGTGCCAGCAGTGTCTACGGGACAGGGGAACATTATAGCAATCAGCCCCAGCATTTT. This sequence encodes CASSVYGTGEHYSNQPQHF.

This clone was seen a single time. The chain links TRBV20-1 to TRBJ1-5, with TRBD1 matching over 7 bases. The V gene end was trimmed by 3 bases and the J gene end by 1 base; junction bases not matched to a gene: 9. The CDR3 has 16 residues. CDR1 is DFQATT and CDR2 is SNEGSKA in the germline V gene (reference sequence). The CDR3 spells CSASTHRGRSNQPQHF. The CDR3 coding sequence is TGCAGTGCTAGTACACACAGGGGTAGGAGCAATCAGCCCCAGCATTTT.

The rearrangement joins TRBV5-1 to TRBJ1-5, with 10 bases matching TRBD1. This CDR3 is 15 amino acids long. Germline V gene data show CDR1 as SGHRS and CDR2 as YFSETQ. V lost 5 bases to trimming and J lost 6 bases; unmatched junction nucleotides: 8. The CDR3 reads CASRETGGGGQPQHF. CDR3 nucleotide sequence: TGCGCCAGCAGAGAGACAGGGGGCGGGGGTCAGCCCCAGCATTTT.

The chain uses TRBV5-4 and TRBJ1-1, with 7 bases matching TRBD1. With V trimmed by 10 bases and J by 2 bases, 8 bases remained unmatched. The CDR3 is 13 amino acids. CDR1 and CDR2 from the germline V gene are SGHNT and YYREEE (reference sequence). DNA for the CDR3: TGTGCCTCCTCCACAGGGGACAACACTGAAGCTTTCTTT. Translating it yields CASSTGDNTEAFF.

V gene TRBV5-5 combines with J gene TRBJ1-4; D unresolved. Germline loops: CDR1 SGHKS, CDR2 YYEKEE (reference sequence). The CDR3 covers 16 residues. Trimming pared 1 base from V and 0 bases from J, leaving 10 bases between. The CDR3 loop reads CASSLPDTATNEKLFF. The CDR3 bases are TGTGCCAGCAGCTTGCCCGACACAGCAACTAATGAAAAACTGTTTTTT.

This clone was detected a few times. The V and J genes are TRBV5-4 and TRBJ2-2; unclear D gene. Germline assignment: CDR1 SGHNT and CDR2 YYREEE (reference sequence). The length of the CDR3 is 12 residues. V was cut by 4 bases and J by 10 bases, with 11 bases left in between. This CDR3 is CASSGTNEELFF. In DNA, the CDR3 is TGTGCCAGCAGCGGAACTAATGAGGAGCTGTTTTTT. Supplemented by reference TRBV5-4 and TRBJ2-2, the full variable domain reads ETGVTQSPTHLIKTRGQQVTLRCSSQSGHNTVSWYQQALGQGPQFIFQYYREEENGRGNFPPRFSGLQFPNYSSELNVNALELDDSALYLCASSGTNEELFFGEGSRLTVL.

The genes are TRBV7-2 and TRBJ2-2; D gene uncertain. The germline CDR1 and CDR2 sequences are SGHTA and FQGNSA. This CDR3 region has 13 residues. Trimming took off 4 bases at V and 4 bases at J, with 7 bases between the two ends. Here the CDR3 DNA reads TGTGCCAGCAGCTCCTACCCCACCGGGGAGCTGTTTTTT. It is translated as CASSSYPTGELFF.

The chain has TRBV5-1 and TRBJ1-2; D uncertain. Germline lookup yields CDR1 SGHRS and CDR2 YFSETQ. Trimming shortened V by 0 bases and J by 8 bases, and 8 bases separated the two germline ends. The CDR3 spans 12 residues. CDR3 loop: CASSLDGGGYTF. Written as DNA, the CDR3 is TGCGCCAGCAGCTTGGACGGCGGGGGCTACACCTTC.

The J gene is TRBJ1-1, the V gene TRBV19, with 11 positions matching TRBD1. CDR1 and CDR2 from the germline V gene are LNHDA and SQIVND (reference sequence). The J segment lost 7 bases and the V segment lost 3 bases, leaving 10 bases of the junction unmatched. The CDR3 extends over 16 amino acids. The CDR3 sequence: CASSIQGTGGKGEAFF. CDR3 DNA: TGTGCCAGTAGTATCCAAGGGACAGGGGGGAAGGGTGAAGCTTTCTTT.

The J gene is TRBJ1-6, the V gene TRBV19; tentative D call: TRBD1 (6 bases). Trimming removed 4 bases at V and 13 bases at J, with 14 bases between. The CDR3 totals 13 residues. Germline V lookup: CDR1 LNHDA, CDR2 SQIVND (reference sequence). CDR3 nucleotide sequence: TGTGCCAGTAGTAGCAGAGGACAGATCCCCCTCCACTTT. Its translation: CASSSRGQIPLHF.

The chain couples TRBV5-1 to TRBJ2-1; TRBD2 is a possible D gene (5 bases). With 4 bases removed from V and 5 bases from J, the gap between germline ends came to 10 bases. CDR3 length: 13 amino acids. Germline CDR1 is SGHRS and CDR2 is YFSETQ. CDR3 region: CASSPRLNNEQFF. CDR3 bases: TGCGCCAGCAGCCCGAGACTAAACAATGAGCAGTTCTTC. The full variable domain, in which reference TRBV5-1 and TRBJ2-1 provide the parts outside the CDR3, is KAGVTQTPRYLIKTRGQQVTLSCSPISGHRSVSWYQQTPGQGLQFLFEYFSETQRNKGNFPGRFSGRQFSNSRSEMNVSTLELGDSALYLCASSPRLNNEQFFGPGTRLTVL.

The chain recombines TRBV7-3 with TRBJ2-3, with no clear D. The CDR3 is 14 residues long. The V gene's germline CDR1 is SGHTA and CDR2 FQGTGA. V was shortened by 3 bases and J by 4 bases, with 11 bases between the two germline ends. CDR3 DNA: TGTGCCAGCAGCTTTACAGCTGCAGCAGATACGCAGTATTTT. It yields the protein CASSFTAAADTQYF. Full variable domain (outside the CDR3, taken from reference TRBV7-3 and TRBJ2-3): GAGVSQTPSNKVTEKGKYVELRCDPISGHTALYWYRQSLGQGPEFLIYFQGTGAADDSGLPNDRFFAVRPEGSVSTLKIQRTERGDSAVYLCASSFTAAADTQYFGPGTRLTVL.

The chain employs TRBV7-2 and TRBJ2-3; TRBD2 matches at 10 bases. V lost 2 bases and J lost 4; bases outside the gene matches: 9. Germline-derived CDR1 and CDR2 are SGHTA and FQGNSA. This CDR3 region has 17 residues. Here the CDR3 DNA reads TGTGCCAGCAGCTTACTCCAGAGCGGGGGGGCAGCAGATACGCAGTATTTT. Encoded protein: CASSLLQSGGAADTQYF. Complete variable domain (other parts from reference TRBV7-2 and TRBJ2-3): GAGVSQSPSNKVTEKGKDVELRCDPISGHTALYWYRQSLGQGLEFLIYFQGNSAPDKSGLPSDRFSAERTGGSVSTLTIQRTQQEDSAVYLCASSLLQSGGAADTQYFGPGTRLTVL.

V is TRBV15 and J is TRBJ1-3; unclear D gene. Trimming cost V 2 bases and J 6 bases, with 11 bases left between them. Germline values: CDR1 LNHNV, CDR2 YYDKDF (reference sequence). The CDR3 has 14 residues. The CDR3, as DNA: TGTGCCACCAGCAGACCGGGGAACGAAAACACCATATATTTT. This codes for CATSRPGNENTIYF.